These 10 T cell receptor beta chains originate from one sample sequenced in a study of T cell responses to AZD1222 COVID-19 vaccine. Generated by immunoSEQ multiplex PCR, the TCRdb table keeps only in-frame clones and is missing some. The data contain 72,000 or so clones, roughly 90% of them singletons. The sequences come from peripheral blood, collected on day 0 of AZD1222 vaccination. The source is an adult in good health.

The CDR3 spells CASSTRTPSGPDTQYF. The DNA for the CDR3 is TGTGCCAGCAGCACCCGGACTCCCTCGGGCCCAGATACGCAGTATTTT. This chain uses TRBV9 with TRBJ2-3, with TRBD2 as a possible D gene (5 bases). The germline V gene encodes CDR1 SGDLS and CDR2 YYNGEE. This CDR3 region has 16 residues. V lost 4 bases to trimming and J lost 4 bases, with 19 bases between them.

The chain combines TRBV29-1 with TRBJ2-7; TRBD1 aligns across 7 bases. Germline values: CDR1 SQVTM, CDR2 ANQGSEA. The CDR3 loop spans 11 amino acids. V lost 3 bases to trimming and J lost 6 bases; unmatched junction nucleotides: 2. CDR3 nucleotide sequence: TGCAGCGTTGATAGGGGGCTCGAGCAGTACTTC. This sequence encodes CSVDRGLEQYF.

The chain uses TRBV19 and TRBJ2-1; 11 bases map to TRBD2. J was trimmed by 5 bases and V by 1 base; bases with no gene match: 1. The CDR3 spans 15 residues. Germline V gene data show CDR1 as LNHDA and CDR2 as SQIVND (reference sequence). CDR3 bases: TGTGCCAGTAGTATAGGACTAGCGGGGAACAATGAGCAGTTCTTC. Its protein product is CASSIGLAGNNEQFF.

DNA of the CDR3: TGTGCCTGGAGTGTACGGACTAGCTCCTACAATGAGCAGTTCTTC. Translation gives CAWSVRTSSYNEQFF. This chain uses TRBV30 with TRBJ2-1; 7 bases align to TRBD2. V shed 0 bases and J 0 bases; nucleotides not matched to a gene: 2. The CDR3 length is 15 residues. Per the germline V gene, CDR1 is GTSNPN and CDR2 is SVGIG (reference sequence).

The J gene is TRBJ1-2, the V gene TRBV6-5; D unclear. CDR3 size: 14 residues. Deletions cut 5 bases from V and 6 bases from J, with 16 bases between. In germline, CDR1 is MNHEY, CDR2 SVGAGI. The CDR3 protein is CASSPLYARDGYTF. CDR3 nucleotides: TGTGCCAGCAGTCCACTGTACGCTCGAGATGGCTACACCTTC.

V and J are TRBV21-1 and TRBJ1-2; the table's D call TRBD1 went unverified against the DNA. TRBV21-1 is a pseudogene. The CDR3 runs to 16 residues. The CDR3 nucleotides read TGTGCCAGCAGCCCCCGGGACAGGGGAAAGGAAGATGGCTACACCTTC. Translating gives CASSPRDRGKEDGYTF.

Only a few counts were recorded for this clone. This sequence joins TRBV9 and TRBJ2-7, with D maybe TRBD2 (5 bases). The germline CDR1 and CDR2 sequences are SGDLS and YYNGEE. V lost 0 bases to trimming and J lost 7 bases, with 14 bases between them. The CDR3 loop spans 14 amino acids. The CDR3 sequence is CASSVAGTTTEQYF. As DNA, the CDR3 is TGTGCCAGCAGCGTAGCGGGAACTACTACGGAGCAGTACTTC.

This clone was picked up one time. The genes are TRBV7-8 and TRBJ2-7; D call uncertain. CDR3 size: 14 residues. Trimming took off 1 base at V and 0 bases at J, with 7 bases between the two ends. CDR1 and CDR2 (germline): SGHVS, FQNEAQ. The CDR3, as DNA: TGTGCCAGCAGCTTAGAAGGGTACTCCTACGAGCAGTACTTC. Protein: CASSLEGYSYEQYF.

This chain uses TRBV6-5 with TRBJ2-7, with TRBD1 as a possible D gene (5 bases). CDR3 length equals 15 residues. Between the trimmed V and J ends, which lost 6 bases and 2 bases, there was a span of 17 bases. The germline CDR1 and CDR2 sequences are MNHEY and SVGAGI. The CDR3 bases are TGTGCCAGCAGCCAGGGCCCCAGACAGCCCTACGAGCAGTACTTC. This encodes CASSQGPRQPYEQYF.

The rearrangement links TRBV7-9 to TRBJ1-4; tentative D call: TRBD1 (5 bases). Trimming stripped 1 base from V and 5 bases from J, with 14 bases between. The CDR3 has 16 amino acids. The germline V gene has CDR1 SEHNR and CDR2 FQNEAQ (reference sequence). The CDR3 DNA reads as TGTGCCAGCAGCTTAGGGGGACGGACCTCCAATGAAAAACTGTTTTTT. It specifies CASSLGGRTSNEKLFF.